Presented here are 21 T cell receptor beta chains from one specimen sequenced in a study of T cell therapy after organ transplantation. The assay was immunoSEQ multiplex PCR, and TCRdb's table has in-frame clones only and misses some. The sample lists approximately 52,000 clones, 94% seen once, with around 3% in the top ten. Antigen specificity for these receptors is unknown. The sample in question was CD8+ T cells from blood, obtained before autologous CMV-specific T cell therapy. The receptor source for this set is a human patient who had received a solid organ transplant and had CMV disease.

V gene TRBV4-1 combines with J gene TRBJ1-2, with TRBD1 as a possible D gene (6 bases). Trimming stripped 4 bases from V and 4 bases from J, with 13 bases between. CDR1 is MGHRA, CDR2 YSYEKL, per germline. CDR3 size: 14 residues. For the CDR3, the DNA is TGCGCCAGCAGCCCAGGACAGTCTCCCTATGGCTACACCTTC. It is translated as CASSPGQSPYGYTF.

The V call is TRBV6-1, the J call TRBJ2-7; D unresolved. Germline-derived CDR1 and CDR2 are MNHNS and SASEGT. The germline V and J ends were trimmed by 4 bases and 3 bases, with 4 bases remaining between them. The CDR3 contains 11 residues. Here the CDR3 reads CASSGNYEQYF. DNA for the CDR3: TGTGCCAGCAGTGGTAACTACGAGCAGTACTTC.

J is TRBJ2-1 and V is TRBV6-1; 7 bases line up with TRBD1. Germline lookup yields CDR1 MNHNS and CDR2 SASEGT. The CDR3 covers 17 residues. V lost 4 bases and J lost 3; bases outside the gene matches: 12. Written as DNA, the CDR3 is TGTGCCAGCAGTGGCTCAGACAGGGCCTTCCTCTACAATGAGCAGTTCTTC. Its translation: CASSGSDRAFLYNEQFF.

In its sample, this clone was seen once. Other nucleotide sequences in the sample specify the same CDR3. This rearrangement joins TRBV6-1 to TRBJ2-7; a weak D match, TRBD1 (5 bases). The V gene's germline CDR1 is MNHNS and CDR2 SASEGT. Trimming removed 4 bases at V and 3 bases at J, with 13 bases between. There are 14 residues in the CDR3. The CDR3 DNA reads TGTGCCAGCAGTGGTAGGGGCGCAAGCTACGAGCAGTACTTC. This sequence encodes CASSGRGASYEQYF.

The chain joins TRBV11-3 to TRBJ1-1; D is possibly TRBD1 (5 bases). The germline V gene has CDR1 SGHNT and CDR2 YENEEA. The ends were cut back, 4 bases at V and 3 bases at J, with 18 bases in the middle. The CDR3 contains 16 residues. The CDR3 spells CASSSGPRGGDTEAFF. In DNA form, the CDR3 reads TGTGCCAGCAGCTCCGGACCCCGAGGAGGGGACACTGAAGCTTTCTTT.

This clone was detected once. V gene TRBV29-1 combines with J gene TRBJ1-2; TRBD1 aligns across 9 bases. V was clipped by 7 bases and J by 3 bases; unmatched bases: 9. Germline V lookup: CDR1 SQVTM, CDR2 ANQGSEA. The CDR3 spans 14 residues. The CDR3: CSAQTGGEYYGYTF. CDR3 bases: TGCAGCGCCCAAACAGGGGGCGAGTACTATGGCTACACCTTC. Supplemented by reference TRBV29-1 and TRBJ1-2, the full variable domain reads SAVISQKPSRDICQRGTSLTIQCQVDSQVTMMFWYRQQPGQSLTLIATANQGSEATYESGFVIDKFPISRPNLTFSTLTVSNMSPEDSSIYLCSAQTGGEYYGYTFGSGTRLTVV.

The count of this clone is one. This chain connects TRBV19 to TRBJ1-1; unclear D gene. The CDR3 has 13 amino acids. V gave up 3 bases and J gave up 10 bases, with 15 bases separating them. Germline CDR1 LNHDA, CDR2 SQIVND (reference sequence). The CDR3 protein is CASSMVSSQPAFF. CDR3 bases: TGTGCCAGTAGTATGGTCAGCTCCCAACCAGCTTTCTTT.

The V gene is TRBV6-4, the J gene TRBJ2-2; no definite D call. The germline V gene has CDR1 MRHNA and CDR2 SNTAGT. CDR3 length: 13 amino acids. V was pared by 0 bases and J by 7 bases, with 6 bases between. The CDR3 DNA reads TGTGCCAGCAGTGACTCTAGTAGCGGGGAGCTGTTTTTT. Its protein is CASSDSSSGELFF.

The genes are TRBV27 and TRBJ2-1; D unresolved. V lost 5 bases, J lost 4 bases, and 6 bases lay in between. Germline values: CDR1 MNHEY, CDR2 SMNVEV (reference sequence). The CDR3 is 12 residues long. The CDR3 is CASSTTYNEQFF. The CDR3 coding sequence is TGTGCCAGCAGTACAACTTACAATGAGCAGTTCTTC.

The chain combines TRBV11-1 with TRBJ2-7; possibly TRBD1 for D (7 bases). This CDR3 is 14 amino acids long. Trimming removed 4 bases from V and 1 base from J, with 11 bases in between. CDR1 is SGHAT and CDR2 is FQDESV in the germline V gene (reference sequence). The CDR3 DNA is TGTGCCAGCAGCTACCAGGGGGGATCCTACGAGCAGTACTTC. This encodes CASSYQGGSYEQYF.

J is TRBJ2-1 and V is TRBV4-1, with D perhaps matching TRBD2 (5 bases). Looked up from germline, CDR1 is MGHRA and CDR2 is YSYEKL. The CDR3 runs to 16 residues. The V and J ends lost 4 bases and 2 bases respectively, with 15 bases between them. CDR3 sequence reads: CASSRGLVNPYNEQFF. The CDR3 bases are TGCGCCAGCAGCCGCGGGCTAGTAAATCCCTACAATGAGCAGTTCTTC.

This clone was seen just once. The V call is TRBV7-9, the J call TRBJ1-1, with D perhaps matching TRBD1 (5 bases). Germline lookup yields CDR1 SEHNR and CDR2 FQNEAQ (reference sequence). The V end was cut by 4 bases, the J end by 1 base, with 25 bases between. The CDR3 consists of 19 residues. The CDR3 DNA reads TGTGCCAGCAGCTCTTACTCATTACAGGTTGGGGCCGGGAACACTGAAGCTTTCTTT. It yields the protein CASSSYSLQVGAGNTEAFF.

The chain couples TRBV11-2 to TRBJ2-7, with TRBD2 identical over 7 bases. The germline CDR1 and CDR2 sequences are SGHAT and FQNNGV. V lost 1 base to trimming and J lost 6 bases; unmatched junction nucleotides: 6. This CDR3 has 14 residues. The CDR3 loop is CASSLGLAASEQYF. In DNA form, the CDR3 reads TGTGCCAGCAGCTTAGGGCTAGCGGCTTCCGAGCAGTACTTC.

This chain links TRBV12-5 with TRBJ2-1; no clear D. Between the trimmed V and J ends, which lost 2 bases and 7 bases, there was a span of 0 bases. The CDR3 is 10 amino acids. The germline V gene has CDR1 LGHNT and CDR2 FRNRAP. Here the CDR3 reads CASGLNEQFF. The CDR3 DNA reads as TGTGCTAGTGGTTTGAATGAGCAGTTCTTC.

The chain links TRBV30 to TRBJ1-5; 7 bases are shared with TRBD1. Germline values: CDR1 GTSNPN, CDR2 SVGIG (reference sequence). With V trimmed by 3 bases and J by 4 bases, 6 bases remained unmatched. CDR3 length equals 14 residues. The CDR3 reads CAWREGQPNQPQHF. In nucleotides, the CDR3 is TGTGCCTGGAGAGAGGGACAGCCAAATCAGCCCCAGCATTTT.

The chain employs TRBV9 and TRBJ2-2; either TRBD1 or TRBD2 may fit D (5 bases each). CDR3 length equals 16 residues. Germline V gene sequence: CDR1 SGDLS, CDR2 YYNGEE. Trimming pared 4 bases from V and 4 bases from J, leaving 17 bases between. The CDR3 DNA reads TGTGCCAGCAGCCCCGGGATACAGGCGGGCACCGGGGAGCTGTTTTTT. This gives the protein CASSPGIQAGTGELFF.

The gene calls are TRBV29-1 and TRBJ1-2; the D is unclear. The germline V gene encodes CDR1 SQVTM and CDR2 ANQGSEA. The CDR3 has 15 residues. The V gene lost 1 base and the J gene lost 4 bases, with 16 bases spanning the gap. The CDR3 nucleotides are TGCAGCGTTGAAGGTACAACCCACTGGGGCTATGGCTACACCTTC. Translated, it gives CSVEGTTHWGYGYTF.

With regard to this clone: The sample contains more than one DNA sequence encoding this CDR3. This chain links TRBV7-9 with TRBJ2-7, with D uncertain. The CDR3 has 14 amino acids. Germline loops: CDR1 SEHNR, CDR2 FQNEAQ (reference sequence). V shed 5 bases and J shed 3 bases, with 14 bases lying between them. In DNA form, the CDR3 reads TGTGCCAGCAGCGACCCTAGGGAAGACTACGAGCAGTACTTC. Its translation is CASSDPREDYEQYF.

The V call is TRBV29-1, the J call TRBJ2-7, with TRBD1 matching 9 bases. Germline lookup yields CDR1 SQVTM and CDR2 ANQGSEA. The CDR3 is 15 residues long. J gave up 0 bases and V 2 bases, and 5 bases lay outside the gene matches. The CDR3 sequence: CSVESGQGNSYEQYF. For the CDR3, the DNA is TGCAGCGTTGAATCGGGACAGGGAAACTCCTACGAGCAGTACTTC.

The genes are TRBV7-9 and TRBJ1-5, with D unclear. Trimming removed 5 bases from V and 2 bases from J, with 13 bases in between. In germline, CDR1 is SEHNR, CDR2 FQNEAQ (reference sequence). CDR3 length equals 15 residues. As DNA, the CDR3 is TGTGCCAGCAGCCTTGTTGGGGAGGGCAATCAGCCCCAGCATTTT. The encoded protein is CASSLVGEGNQPQHF.

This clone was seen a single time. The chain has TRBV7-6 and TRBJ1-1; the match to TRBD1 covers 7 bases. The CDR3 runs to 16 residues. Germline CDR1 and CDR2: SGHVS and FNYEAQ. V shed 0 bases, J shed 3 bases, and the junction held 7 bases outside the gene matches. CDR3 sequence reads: CASSLAVGGGDTEAFF. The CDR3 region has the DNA TGTGCCAGCAGCTTAGCGGTAGGGGGCGGGGACACTGAAGCTTTCTTT.